The 26 T cell receptor beta chains listed next were all sequenced from one sample in a study of T cells in Graves' hyperthyroidism and ophthalmopathy. Amplified regions were TCR beta CDR3 sequences from RNA transcripts. The HTBI primer set was used in a first-round RT-PCR of the TCR CDR3. Using its own MiXCR run on the multiplex PCR reads, TCRdb lists one record per CDR3 protein. The sample consists of over 350,000 distinct CDR3 sequences, roughly 14% of them appearing once. Material: blood. The source of these receptors is a man younger than 35 with Graves' ophthalmopathy.

There are a few counts of this clonotype. This chain connects TRBV12-5 to TRBJ1-5; D remains ambiguous. The CDR3 is made up of 17 amino acids. The germline gives CDR1 LGHNT, CDR2 FRNRAP. The ends were cut back, 5 bases at V and 4 bases at J, with 21 bases in the middle. Here the CDR3 reads CASGLSPLSDANQPQHF. CDR3 DNA: TGTGCTAGTGGTCTTTCCCCTTTATCTGATGCTAATCAGCCCCAGCATTTT.

This clonotype showed up many times. This chain links TRBV5-1 with TRBJ2-4; D might be TRBD2 (6 bases). The germline gives CDR1 SGHRS, CDR2 YFSETQ. V was trimmed by 4 bases and J by 10 bases, leaving 15 bases between them. The CDR3 consists of 13 residues. CDR3 region: CASSPPVAGIQYF. CDR3 nucleotide sequence: TGCGCCAGCAGCCCCCCAGTTGCGGGGATTCAGTACTTC.

A few counts support this clonotype. The CDR3 region is CASSPGQGTHNEQFF. As DNA, the CDR3 is TGTGCCAGCTCACCAGGGCAGGGGACACACAATGAGCAGTTCTTC. The chain employs TRBV18 and TRBJ2-1, with TRBD1 as a possible D gene (6 bases). Trimming took 2 bases from V and 5 from J, leaving 13 bases between them. This CDR3 region has 15 residues. Germline loops: CDR1 KGHSH, CDR2 LQKENI.

This clonotype was recorded at least ten times. The rearrangement links TRBV10-3 to TRBJ2-5; D remains ambiguous. Germline lookup yields CDR1 ENHRY and CDR2 SYGVKD. This CDR3 spans 15 amino acids. Trimming took 0 bases from V and 5 from J, leaving 13 bases between them. The CDR3: CAISESRGSVETQYF. DNA for the CDR3: TGTGCCATCAGTGAGTCGAGAGGTAGTGTCGAGACCCAGTACTTC.

The J gene is TRBJ2-3, the V gene TRBV3-1; 10 bases are shared with TRBD2. The V gene's germline CDR1 is LGHDT and CDR2 YNNKEL (reference sequence). CDR3 size: 18 residues. With V trimmed by 3 bases and J by 1 base, 10 bases remained unmatched. The CDR3 loop is CASSQEYTSGVGTDTQYF. The DNA for the CDR3 is TGTGCCAGCAGCCAGGAATATACTAGCGGGGTTGGCACAGATACGCAGTATTTT.

This clonotype came up many times. The CDR3 nucleotides read TGCAGTGCTCATGACCCCGGGGGGCTTAGCACAGATACGCAGTATTTT. Translating it yields CSAHDPGGLSTDTQYF. This chain joins TRBV20-1 and TRBJ2-3, with a tentative D call TRBD2 (7 bases). Germline CDR1 reads DFQATT; CDR2 reads SNEGSKA (reference sequence). This CDR3 has 16 amino acids. With 5 bases removed from V and 0 bases from J, the gap between germline ends came to 18 bases.

V is TRBV19 and J is TRBJ2-4, with no clear D. Germline CDR1 and CDR2: LNHDA and SQIVND (reference sequence). The CDR3 has 13 residues. Trimming cost V 3 bases and J 7 bases, with 10 bases left between them. CDR3 residues: CASSIGQLNIQYF. CDR3 coding DNA: TGTGCCAGTAGTATCGGTCAGCTGAACATTCAGTACTTC.

This clonotype was detected many times. The chain employs TRBV7-9 and TRBJ1-5; D remains ambiguous. The CDR3 contains 14 residues. The V gene lost 7 bases and the J gene lost 6 bases, with 16 bases spanning the gap. Germline V CDR1 and CDR2: SEHNR, FQNEAQ (reference sequence). CDR3 DNA: TGTGCCAGCATCCCTAACAGTTTAACTCAGCCCCAGCATTTT. It codes for CASIPNSLTQPQHF.

This clonotype was counted many times. This chain joins TRBV7-8 and TRBJ2-3; 9 bases are shared with TRBD1. CDR3 length equals 15 residues. The J segment lost 5 bases and the V segment lost 5 bases, leaving 8 bases of the junction unmatched. CDR1 is SGHVS and CDR2 is FQNEAQ in the germline V gene. DNA of the CDR3: TGTGCCAGCAGCCGGTGGACAGGGGAAGAAGATACGCAGTATTTT. It is translated as CASSRWTGEEDTQYF.

This clonotype came up many times. This chain joins TRBV6-1 and TRBJ2-7; a weak D match, TRBD1 (5 bases). The germline V and J ends were trimmed by 7 bases and 6 bases, with 16 bases remaining between them. The CDR3 sequence is 13 residues long. The germline V gene encodes CDR1 MNHNS and CDR2 SASEGT. This CDR3 is CASNRCRVCEQYF. CDR3 coding DNA: TGTGCCAGCAACCGTTGCAGGGTCTGCGAGCAGTACTTC.

This clonotype has a count of ten or more. The J gene is TRBJ2-5, the V gene TRBV7-8; D possibly matches TRBD1 or TRBD2 (5 bases each). Germline-derived CDR1 and CDR2 are SGHVS and FQNEAQ. This CDR3 is built from 15 residues. V was shortened by 7 bases and J by 2 bases, with 17 bases between the two germline ends. Here the CDR3 reads CASKSSWGRQETQYF. The CDR3 DNA is TGTGCCAGCAAGTCCTCTTGGGGACGACAAGAGACCCAGTACTTC.

This rearrangement joins TRBV7-7 to TRBJ2-3; 7 bases match TRBD2. The length of the CDR3 is 11 residues. Germline CDR1 SSHAT, CDR2 FNYEAQ (reference sequence). The J segment lost 13 bases and the V segment lost 2 bases, leaving 3 bases of the junction unmatched. The CDR3 DNA reads as TGTGCCAGCAGCTTAACACGGGGGGAGTATTTT. This encodes CASSLTRGEYF.

This clonotype has a count of ten or more. This chain joins TRBV20-1 and TRBJ2-7, with 9 bases that match TRBD2. The CDR3 loop spans 16 amino acids. The V gene's germline CDR1 is DFQATT and CDR2 SNEGSKA (reference sequence). V was clipped by 0 bases and J by 7 bases; unmatched bases: 13. This CDR3 is CSARDITVAGVGEQYF. CDR3 DNA sequence: TGCAGTGCTAGAGATATCACGGTAGCGGGAGTAGGTGAGCAGTACTTC.

The J gene is TRBJ2-3, the V gene TRBV10-3, with TRBD2 identical over 10 bases. This CDR3 is 17 amino acids long. Germline lookup yields CDR1 ENHRY and CDR2 SYGVKD. Trimming cost V 7 bases and J 1 base; bases outside gene matches: 11. CDR3 sequence (DNA): TGTGCCATCAATGGCCCTGGAGGGACTAGCGGCACAGATACGCAGTATTTT. It specifies CAINGPGGTSGTDTQYF.

The chain combines TRBV7-8 with TRBJ2-5, with 10 bases fitting TRBD2. The CDR3 has 15 amino acids. The V gene's germline CDR1 is SGHVS and CDR2 FQNEAQ. The V segment lost 2 bases and the J segment 5 bases; nucleotides outside the gene matches: 5. This CDR3 reads CASSLYLAGDETQYF. The CDR3 coding sequence is TGTGCCAGCAGCTTATATCTAGCGGGGGATGAGACCCAGTACTTC.

The J gene is TRBJ1-1, the V gene TRBV6-2 or TRBV6-3; 9 bases agree with TRBD1. The CDR3 consists of 16 residues. With V trimmed by 0 bases and J by 6 bases, 8 bases remained unmatched. Looked up from germline, CDR1 is MNHEY and CDR2 is SVGEGT. The CDR3 DNA follows: TGTGCCAGCAGTTACTCGTCAGGACAGGGGCCCCCTGAAGCTTTCTTT. This gives the protein CASSYSSGQGPPEAFF.

This clonotype was observed at least ten times. The J gene is TRBJ2-7, the V gene TRBV11-2, with 10 bases that match TRBD1. The length of the CDR3 is 13 residues. J gave up 6 bases and V 5 bases, and 4 bases lay outside the gene matches. The V gene's germline CDR1 is SGHAT and CDR2 FQNNGV. CDR3 protein: CASSGGQGTEQYF. CDR3 bases: TGTGCCAGCAGCGGGGGACAGGGGACCGAGCAGTACTTC.

The chain is built from TRBV7-9 and TRBJ1-3; unclear D gene. The V end was cut by 5 bases, the J end by 4 bases, with 15 bases between. The CDR3 runs to 15 residues. Germline V lookup: CDR1 SEHNR, CDR2 FQNEAQ (reference sequence). The DNA of the CDR3 is TGTGCCAGCAGCCCTCCTTGGGCCTCCGGAAACACCATATATTTT. Its protein is CASSPPWASGNTIYF.

V and J are TRBV6-1 and TRBJ2-7; no reliable D call. Per the germline V gene, CDR1 is MNHNS and CDR2 is SASEGT. This CDR3 region has 11 residues. Trimming took off 7 bases at V and 3 bases at J, with 7 bases between the two ends. The CDR3 is CASTVFYEQYF. CDR3 in DNA: TGTGCCAGCACGGTATTCTACGAGCAGTACTTC.

The sample holds many counts of this clonotype. This chain links TRBV5-1 with TRBJ1-1; 12 nucleotides align to TRBD1. Germline V gene data show CDR1 as SGHRS and CDR2 as YFSETQ. CDR3 size: 17 residues. V shed 3 bases and J 3 bases; nucleotides not matched to a gene: 9. The CDR3 is CASSWSGTGGWDTEAFF. The CDR3 DNA reads TGCGCCAGCAGCTGGTCCGGGACAGGGGGCTGGGACACTGAAGCTTTCTTT. The complete variable domain, with remaining parts taken from reference TRBV5-1 and TRBJ1-1, reads KAGVTQTPRYLIKTRGQQVTLSCSPISGHRSVSWYQQTPGQGLQFLFEYFSETQRNKGNFPGRFSGRQFSNSRSEMNVSTLELGDSALYLCASSWSGTGGWDTEAFFGQGTRLTVV.

The chain uses TRBV6-1 and TRBJ2-3; the D is unclear. Germline V gives CDR1 MNHNS, CDR2 SASEGT. The CDR3 is 12 residues long. V gave up 11 bases and J gave up 2 bases, with 11 bases separating them. The CDR3 here is CAETEYTDTQYF. The CDR3 DNA reads TGTGCCGAGACTGAGTACACAGATACGCAGTATTTT.

The table lists this clonotype with many counts. The chain joins TRBV12-3 or TRBV12-4 to TRBJ2-7; TRBD1 agrees at 10 bases. J gave up 6 bases and V 5 bases, and 10 bases lay outside the gene matches. This CDR3 contains 15 residues. The CDR3 protein is CASSGGTGVFGEQYF. The CDR3 DNA reads as TGTGCCAGCAGTGGCGGGACAGGGGTTTTCGGCGAGCAGTACTTC.

This clonotype has more than one count but fewer than ten. This rearrangement joins TRBV7-8 to TRBJ2-1, with 12 bases lining up with TRBD2. Looked up from germline, CDR1 is SGHVS and CDR2 is FQNEAQ. V lost 5 bases and J lost 8; bases outside the gene matches: 7. CDR3 length equals 15 residues. As DNA, the CDR3 is TGTGCCAGCAGCCCCCGACTAGCGGGGGATTATGAGCAGTTCTTC. Amino acid sequence: CASSPRLAGDYEQFF.

This clonotype has more than one count but fewer than ten. The chain couples TRBV12-5 to TRBJ1-2; 7 bases line up with TRBD1. The CDR3 has 13 amino acids. From germline, CDR1 is LGHNT and CDR2 FRNRAP. V trimming: 2 bases; J trimming: 4 bases; junction bases outside the gene matches: 1. CDR3 nucleotides: TGTGCTAGTGGTTTGCCAGGGGGCTATGGCTACACCTTC. Amino acid sequence: CASGLPGGYGYTF.

This clonotype appeared many times. The chain uses TRBV6-1 and TRBJ2-1, with D perhaps matching TRBD1 (5 bases). Germline V lookup: CDR1 MNHNS, CDR2 SASEGT. This CDR3 comprises 16 residues. V gave up 6 bases and J gave up 2 bases, with 17 bases separating them. In DNA form, the CDR3 reads TGTGCCAGCAGCCCCCTTAGGGGTATAACCTACAATGAGCAGTTCTTC. Its translation is CASSPLRGITYNEQFF.

This clonotype was observed many times. The V gene is TRBV24-1, the J gene TRBJ2-5; the D gene could be TRBD1 or TRBD2 (5 bases each). Germline assignment: CDR1 KGHDR and CDR2 SFDVKD. This CDR3 contains 15 residues. V lost 3 bases, J lost 5 bases, and 15 bases lay in between. The CDR3 nucleotides are TGTGCCACCAGTGATCAGGGTGGGGGTAGGGAGACCCAGTACTTC. As protein: CATSDQGGGRETQYF.